The subject of this entry is one T cell receptor beta chain. In this sample, this clonotype turned up a few times. Which antigen it targets is not known. No base quality information exists; no much larger clone differs at one position. This specimen comes from a study of T-cell memory formation after mild COVID-19 (TCRdb year 2021). With regard to the full study: TCR sequence clusters from the two donors were found to be largely donor specific. Longitudinal TCRalpha and TCRbeta repertoire sequencing tracked T-cell clones expanding and contracting after mild COVID-19 in a couple of donors. The cohort was made up of two young adult volunteers, one female and one male, who were previously healthy.

Ficoll-Paque density gradient centrifugation was used to isolate PBMCs. Instrument on record: Illumina NovaSeq 6000. cDNA libraries for TCRalpha and TCRbeta were prepared by 5'RACE using constant-segment primers, with sample barcodes and unique molecular identifiers added. Trizol reagent was used to extract RNA from every sample. Amplification of the libraries took two PCR steps, and the second step added a second sample barcode plus Illumina TruSeq adapters. The libraries were sequenced on an Illumina NovaSeq using 2 x 150 bp paired-end reads. Processing in the source paper ran as follows. With migec v1.2.7, reads were demultiplexed and then collapsed into UMI-guided consensus sequences. Using mixcr v2.1.11, the UMI consensuses were aligned to TRA and TRB V and J templates and assembled into clonotypes. A clonotype was counted as expanded or contracted only when both edgeR and NoisET called the clonotype significant, with the noise models trained on biological replicates. edgeR calls used a false discovery rate-adjusted p below 0.01 and a log2 fold-change threshold of 1. As an exploratory analysis of dynamics, max-normalized trajectories of the 1000 most abundant clonotypes were examined by PCA with hierarchical clustering. Each responding clone was given a CD4 or CD8 phenotype based on the CD4+ and CD8+ repertoires, which had been sequenced separately. TCRdb redid the processing of the public reads, applying fastp at Q25 and MiXCR, and retained in-frame beta chains. Every CDR3 protein is listed once, alongside the most common genes and DNA of its rows. These V and J calls rely on TCRdb rather than the paper's analysis. The sample has 350,000 to 500,000 distinct CDR3 sequences on record, around 19% of them singletons. The ten largest clones add up to approximately 8.4% of the sample.

Findings and caveats that apply to the study as a whole: Contracting CD4+ clones were found mainly in CM and EM memory subsets, while CD8+ clones were enriched in EMRA. SARS-CoV-2 specificity was not confirmed for the second-wave clones peaking on day 37. Only a couple of mild cases were covered in the study, and larger cohorts including severe cases with pre-infection samples were considered necessary. Clones that contracted from day 15 to 85 showed balanced CD4/CD8 phenotypes, whereas a second wave of clones that expanded from day 15 to 37 leaned towards CD4+. The detection of some responding clones in pre-infection memory suggests that pre-existing cross-reactive memory T cells joined the SARS-CoV-2 response.

The trim is 4 bases for V and 2 bases for J, with a gap of 15 bases between the germline ends. The germline V gene provides CDR1 SGHTA and CDR2 FQGNSA. Including cysteine and phenylalanine, the CDR3 has 16 amino acids. Just the 48-base CDR3 DNA is kept, in frame starting at base 1. Sequences were obtained from PBMCs or a T cell subset sorted from them (not recorded which). This receptor was taken from an adult woman who had mild COVID-19 (a few samples of this study predate the infection). The sample titles of this study are shuffled in the database, so cell type and time point are left out; the donor was told from shared clones. In this chain, TRBV7-2 is recombined with TRBJ1-5, with a tentative D gene TRBD1 over 5 matching bases. The DNA sequence is as follows: TGTGCCAGCAGCTCGGGGGTTGGGACGGGCAATCAGCCCCAGCATTTT. It codes for CASSSGVGTGNQPQHF.